The entry that follows covers one TCR beta chain sequence. The antigen is not known. The validation cohort, a group of 130 or so subjects, included the donors and was separate from the roughly 600-subject first cohort. These data originate in a study of cytomegalovirus exposure and HLA in healthy donors. Study-level results: In vitro confirmation showed three CMV-associated chains to be CMV antigen specific. Most TCR sequences were uncommon, yet certain public TCRs appeared in many donors. The classifier was said to identify cytomegalovirus status with high specificity and sensitivity.

Germline V CDR1 and CDR2: KGHSH, LQKENI. CDR3 length: 14 amino acids. Trimming removed 3 bases from V and 0 bases from J, with 8 bases in between. Assay used: immunoSEQ multiplex PCR; TCRdb lists only in-frame clones, some missing. The table records about 130,000 clones, approximately 95% of them present only once. This receptor was taken from a young man in good health and CMV-seronegative. The material sequenced was PBMCs. The chain employs TRBV18 and TRBJ1-1; D is undetermined. CDR3 sequence (DNA): TGTGCCAGCTCACCTTACAAACTGAACACTGAAGCTTTCTTT. Encoded protein: CASSPYKLNTEAFF. The variable domain in full, with the rest retrieved from reference TRBV18 and TRBJ1-1, is NAGVMQNPRHLVRRRGQEARLRCSPMKGHSHVYWYRQLPEEGLKFMVYLQKENIIDESGMPKERFSAEFPKEGPSILRIQQVVRGDSAAYFCASSPYKLNTEAFFGQGTRLTVV.